These 23 T cell receptor beta chains share one sample of origin, sequenced in a study of long-term antiretroviral therapy in people with HIV. Researchers report immunoSEQ v3.0 was run at survey level. Profiled with immunoSEQ multiplex PCR; TCRdb holds only in-frame clones, not every one. The sample contains about 28,000 clones, around 95% of which appear only once. The material was unsorted PBMCs, obtained 5.3 years after starting antiretroviral therapy. These receptors all stem from a man in his fifties or sixties with HIV.

The chain uses TRBV25-1 and TRBJ2-2; TRBD2 matches at 7 bases. Germline lookup yields CDR1 MGHDK and CDR2 SYGVNS. The V and J ends lost 4 bases and 8 bases, in that order; junction bases with no gene match: 16. The CDR3 sequence is 17 residues long. CDR3 residues: CASSGRPAGLQMGELFF. CDR3 nucleotide sequence: TGTGCCAGCAGTGGCCGGCCAGCGGGGCTACAAATGGGGGAGCTGTTTTTT.

The chain uses TRBV28 and TRBJ2-7, with TRBD1 identical over 8 bases. After removal of 1 base from V and 4 bases from J, the junction contained 15 bases not matched to a gene. Germline V gene data show CDR1 as MDHEN and CDR2 as SYDVKM. The CDR3 runs to 18 residues. The CDR3: CASSLYARQGAALYEQYF. Written as DNA, the CDR3 is TGTGCCAGCAGTTTATATGCGCGGCAGGGGGCGGCGCTTTACGAGCAGTACTTC.

The chain links TRBV7-6 to TRBJ1-3; TRBD1 matches at 9 bases. CDR3 length equals 16 residues. Unmatched junction bases numbered 7, after V lost 5 bases and J lost 2 bases. Per the germline V gene, CDR1 is SGHVS and CDR2 is FNYEAQ. The CDR3 is CASSKTGTGPGNTIYF. CDR3 in DNA: TGTGCCAGCAGCAAGACCGGGACAGGGCCTGGAAACACCATATATTTT.

The chain employs TRBV19 and TRBJ2-7; TRBD1 matches at 10 bases. J gave up 9 bases and V 3 bases, and 11 bases lay outside the gene matches. The CDR3 runs 15 residues. Per germline, CDR1 LNHDA and CDR2 SQIVND (reference sequence). The CDR3 coding sequence is TGTGCCAGTAGTATCCCGGGACAGGGGTTAATTCGGCAGTACTTC. This encodes CASSIPGQGLIRQYF.

The gene calls are TRBV5-6 and TRBJ1-3; 8 bases match TRBD1. This CDR3 comprises 14 residues. The junction had 3 bases not matched to a gene; V was cut back by 7 bases and J by 0 bases. Germline CDR1 and CDR2: SGHDT and YYEEEE. CDR3 region: CASQGASSGNTIYF. Written as DNA, the CDR3 is TGTGCCAGCCAGGGGGCTTCCTCTGGAAACACCATATATTTT.

The rearrangement uses TRBV4-3 and TRBJ1-1; tentatively, D is TRBD1 (6 bases). Germline CDR1 LGHNA, CDR2 YSLEER. The CDR3 spans 15 residues. Trimming pared 7 bases from V and 1 base from J, leaving 16 bases between. The CDR3 DNA sequence: TGCGCCAGCAAGGGTTGGGGGGCGCCGAACACTGAAGCTTTCTTT. This gives the protein CASKGWGAPNTEAFF.

The chain recombines TRBV5-6 with TRBJ2-1; TRBD1 is a possible D gene (5 bases). Germline CDR1 reads SGHDT; CDR2 reads YYEEEE. The CDR3 covers 13 residues. Trimming pared 4 bases from V and 8 bases from J, leaving 13 bases between. CDR3 region: CASSRTQGDEQFF. CDR3 nucleotide sequence: TGTGCCAGCAGCCGCACTCAGGGCGATGAGCAGTTCTTC. Full variable domain (rest looked up from reference TRBV5-6 and TRBJ2-1): DAGVTQSPTHLIKTRGQQVTLRCSPKSGHDTVSWYQQALGQGPQFIFQYYEEEERQRGNFPDRFSGHQFPNYSSELNVNALLLGDSALYLCASSRTQGDEQFFGPGTRLTVL.

The chain carries TRBV9 and TRBJ1-3; unclear D gene. Deletions cut 0 bases from V and 0 bases from J, with 10 bases between. Looked up from germline, CDR1 is SGDLS and CDR2 is YYNGEE. The CDR3 consists of 16 residues. The CDR3 sequence: CASSVGGRDSGNTIYF. The DNA of the CDR3 is TGTGCCAGCAGCGTAGGGGGTAGAGACTCTGGAAACACCATATATTTT.

The genes are TRBV27 and TRBJ2-2, with D perhaps matching TRBD1 (6 bases). From germline, CDR1 is MNHEY and CDR2 SMNVEV (reference sequence). The CDR3 covers 14 residues. The V end was cut by 6 bases, the J end by 5 bases, with 13 bases between. The CDR3 is CASRWGQTTGELFF. CDR3 bases: TGTGCCAGCAGATGGGGACAAACTACCGGGGAGCTGTTTTTT.

J is TRBJ2-7 and V is TRBV5-6; no clear D. The length of the CDR3 is 15 residues. Germline V gene sequence: CDR1 SGHDT, CDR2 YYEEEE. V was shortened by 6 bases and J by 2 bases, with 18 bases between the two germline ends. CDR3 sequence reads: CASTLLYEDAYEQYF. As DNA, the CDR3 is TGTGCCAGCACCCTTCTTTACGAGGATGCCTACGAGCAGTACTTC.

There are a few counts of this clone. The chain links TRBV14 to TRBJ2-2; D gene ambiguous. The CDR3 totals 12 residues. V was cut by 0 bases and J by 8 bases, with 4 bases left in between. Germline V lookup: CDR1 SGHDN, CDR2 FVKESK. The CDR3 is CASSQDAGELFF. CDR3 nucleotides: TGTGCCAGCAGCCAAGATGCGGGGGAGCTGTTTTTT.

The chain combines TRBV10-3 with TRBJ1-5; TRBD1 matches at 10 bases. Trimming at V came to 2 bases and at J to 1 base, leaving 2 bases not matched to a gene. Germline V gene lookup returns CDR1 ENHRY and CDR2 SYGVKD. The CDR3 runs to 16 residues. The CDR3 bases are TGTGCCATCAGTGAGAGGGACAGGGGAAGCAATCAGCCCCAGCATTTT. As protein: CAISERDRGSNQPQHF.

The V call is TRBV2, the J call TRBJ2-7; D possibly uses TRBD1 or TRBD2 (5 bases each). Germline CDR1 and CDR2: SNHLY and FYNNEI. The CDR3 spans 15 residues. Trimming pared 6 bases from V and 2 bases from J, leaving 17 bases between. The CDR3 is CASRQNPGLAYEQYF. CDR3 sequence (DNA): TGTGCCAGCAGGCAAAATCCGGGGCTGGCCTACGAGCAGTACTTC.

CDR3 DNA sequence: TGTGCCAGCAGCCTAGACGGTGGTAGCTCCTACGAGCAGTACTTC. Its protein is CASSLDGGSSYEQYF. This chain links TRBV6-1 with TRBJ2-7; D ambiguous. The CDR3 runs 15 residues. Germline V gives CDR1 MNHNS, CDR2 SASEGT. With 6 bases removed from V and 0 bases from J, the gap between germline ends came to 15 bases.

The chain recombines TRBV5-1 with TRBJ1-3; D is possibly TRBD1 (5 bases). Germline CDR1 is SGHRS and CDR2 is YFSETQ. The CDR3 runs 15 residues. Trimming took off 4 bases at V and 4 bases at J, with 15 bases between the two ends. DNA for the CDR3: TGCGCCAGCAGCACCAATTTGGGGGACGGAAACACCATATATTTT. The encoded protein is CASSTNLGDGNTIYF. Together with reference TRBV5-1 and TRBJ1-3, the CDR3 gives the full variable domain: KAGVTQTPRYLIKTRGQQVTLSCSPISGHRSVSWYQQTPGQGLQFLFEYFSETQRNKGNFPGRFSGRQFSNSRSEMNVSTLELGDSALYLCASSTNLGDGNTIYFGEGSWLTVV.

The table lists this clone with a count of one. This chain uses TRBV6-5 with TRBJ2-3, with 9 bases identical to TRBD1. The germline V gene has CDR1 MNHEY and CDR2 SVGAGI. V dropped 6 bases and J dropped 2; count of bases not matched to a gene: 6. CDR3 length: 15 residues. CDR3 nucleotides: TGTGCCAGCAGAGCACAGGGGGCCCTCACAGATACGCAGTATTTT. This encodes CASRAQGALTDTQYF.

The rearrangement uses TRBV28 and TRBJ2-7, with 11 bases that match TRBD2. Germline CDR1 reads MDHEN; CDR2 reads SYDVKM. J was trimmed by 4 bases and V by 2 bases; bases with no gene match: 7. The CDR3 has 16 residues. The CDR3 DNA reads as TGTGCCAGCAGTTTAACATTCGGGACTAGCGGTTACGAGCAGTACTTC. Its protein product is CASSLTFGTSGYEQYF.

This clone was seen a single time. The CDR3 protein is CASGENYGYTF. Here the CDR3 DNA reads TGTGCCAGCGGGGAGAACTATGGCTACACCTTC. The chain couples TRBV7-2 to TRBJ1-2; D ambiguous. The CDR3 contains 11 residues. The V gene lost 8 bases and the J gene lost 2 bases, with 6 bases spanning the gap. CDR1 and CDR2 from the germline V gene are SGHTA and FQGNSA.

This chain joins TRBV6-1 and TRBJ2-2; D ambiguous. V shed 7 bases and J shed 4 bases, with 4 bases lying between them. The germline V gene has CDR1 MNHNS and CDR2 SASEGT. The length of the CDR3 is 11 residues. DNA of the CDR3: TGTGCCAGCATAGTCACCGGGGAGCTGTTTTTT. As protein: CASIVTGELFF.

The chain is built from TRBV28 and TRBJ2-7; 8 bases are a match to TRBD1. Germline assignment: CDR1 MDHEN and CDR2 SYDVKM. This CDR3 contains 15 residues. With V trimmed by 3 bases and J by 2 bases, 6 bases remained unmatched. In DNA form, the CDR3 reads TGTGCCAGCAGTTTTTCTCGGACAGGGACCTACGAGCAGTACTTC. It is translated as CASSFSRTGTYEQYF. Drawing the rest from reference TRBV28 and TRBJ2-7, the complete variable domain is DVKVTQSSRYLVKRTGEKVFLECVQDMDHENMFWYRQDPGLGLRLIYFSYDVKMKEKGDIPEGYSVSREKKERFSLILESASTNQTSMYLCASSFSRTGTYEQYFGPGTRLTVT.

The chain uses TRBV19 and TRBJ2-7, with TRBD1 matching 7 bases. Trimming at V came to 3 bases and at J to 7 bases, leaving 12 bases not matched to a gene. Per germline, CDR1 LNHDA and CDR2 SQIVND (reference sequence). The CDR3 length is 15 residues. CDR3 protein: CASSMGQGGPGEQYF. CDR3 DNA: TGTGCCAGTAGTATGGGACAAGGGGGCCCGGGGGAGCAGTACTTC. Drawing the rest from reference TRBV19 and TRBJ2-7, the complete variable domain is DGGITQSPKYLFRKEGQNVTLSCEQNLNHDAMYWYRQDPGQGLRLIYYSQIVNDFQKGDIAEGYSVSREKKESFPLTVTSAQKNPTAFYLCASSMGQGGPGEQYFGPGTRLTVT.

The V gene is TRBV19, the J gene TRBJ1-6; possible D gene TRBD1, 6 bases. This CDR3 comprises 15 residues. Germline CDR1 and CDR2: LNHDA and SQIVND (reference sequence). V was clipped by 6 bases and J by 0 bases, with 9 bases between them. The CDR3 DNA is TGTGCCAGTAGCCAAGGGGGCTCCTATAATTCACCCCTCCACTTT. This encodes CASSQGGSYNSPLHF.

The chain joins TRBV4-1 to TRBJ1-6; D might be TRBD1 (5 bases). This CDR3 is built from 15 residues. V was cut by 0 bases and J by 16 bases, with 19 bases left in between. CDR1 and CDR2 from the germline V gene are MGHRA and YSYEKL. For the CDR3, the DNA is TGCGCCAGCAGCCAAGACGGCACCGGGGGAATGTTGCTCCACTTT. Amino acid sequence: CASSQDGTGGMLLHF.